In this sample, the clone carrying this T cell receptor (beta chain) turned up many times. No antigen is known for it. These data come from a study of human T cells and chemical hapten exposure. Study observations and caveats: PT1 expanded TCR numbers tracked positively with patch test score. Versus controls, expanded TCRs had significantly more large CDR3 similarity clusters.

Trimming removed 3 bases from V and 4 bases from J; junction bases left unmatched: 4. Germline V gene data show CDR1 as DFQATT and CDR2 as SNEGSKA (reference sequence). This CDR3 comprises 14 residues. TCRdb analysed the RACE reads with MiXCR anew, one entry per CDR3 protein. The repertoire holds tens of thousands of distinct CDR3 sequences, with approximately 10% as singletons. Time point in this sample: patch test 2, 6 weeks after DPC sensitization. The treatment is: therapeutic diphenylcyclopropenone sensitization with weekly scalp DPC. The source was whole blood, collected in connection with sensitization to the hapten diphenylcyclopropenone (DPC). The clonotype comes from a woman aged 25 to 45 with alopecia areata. Some clones in this sample may be carry-over from other donors' samples. This chain links TRBV20-1 with TRBJ2-3, with TRBD2 matching over 10 bases. DNA of the CDR3: TGCAGTGCTAGTGCTAGCGGGAGCGCAGATACGCAGTATTTT. This gives the protein CSASASGSADTQYF.